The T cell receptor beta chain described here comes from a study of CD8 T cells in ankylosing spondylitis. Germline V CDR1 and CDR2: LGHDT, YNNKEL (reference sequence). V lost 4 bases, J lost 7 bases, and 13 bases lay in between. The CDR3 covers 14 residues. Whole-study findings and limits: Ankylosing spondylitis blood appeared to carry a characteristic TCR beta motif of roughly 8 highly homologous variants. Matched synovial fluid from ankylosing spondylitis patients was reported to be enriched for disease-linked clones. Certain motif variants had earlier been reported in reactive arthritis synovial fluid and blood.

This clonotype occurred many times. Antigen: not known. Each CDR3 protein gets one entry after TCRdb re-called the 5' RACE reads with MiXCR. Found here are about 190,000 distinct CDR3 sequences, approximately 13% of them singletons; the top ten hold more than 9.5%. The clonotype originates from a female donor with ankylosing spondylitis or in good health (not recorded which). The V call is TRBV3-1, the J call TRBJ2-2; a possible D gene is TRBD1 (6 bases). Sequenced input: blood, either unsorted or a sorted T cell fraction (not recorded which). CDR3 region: CASSLAGEVGELFF. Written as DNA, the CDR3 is TGTGCCAGCAGCCTTGCAGGGGAAGTCGGGGAGCTGTTTTTT. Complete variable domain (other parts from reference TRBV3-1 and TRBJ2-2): DTAVSQTPKYLVTQMGNDKSIKCEQNLGHDTMYWYKQDSKKFLKIMFSYNNKELIINETVPNRFSPKSPDKAHLNLHINSLELGDSAVYFCASSLAGEVGELFFGEGSRLTVL.